This T cell receptor (beta chain) was recorded in a study of cytomegalovirus exposure and HLA in healthy donors. The PCR employed 60 Vbeta primers together with 13 Jbeta primers. Clones were read by immunoSEQ multiplex PCR, and TCRdb kept only the in-frame ones, dropping some. The profile covers roughly 180,000 clones, with approximately 83% appearing a single time and approximately 8.5% taken by the ten largest. Of note for this clone: Antigen: not known.

The CDR3 extends over 16 amino acids. CDR1 and CDR2 from the germline V gene are LNHDA and SQIVND (reference sequence). The study, taken as a whole, reports: The only immune exposure information that was available was CMV serostatus. An apparent linkage of common viral pathogens to several of the most significant clusters emerged in a later analysis.

Sequencing used PBMCs. The rearrangement joins TRBV19 to TRBJ2-5; tentative D call: TRBD2 (6 bases). The J call is uncertain, as TRBJ2-7 better fits the DNA end. This receptor was identified in a man in his late teens or twenties in good health and CMV-seropositive. The CDR3 loop reads CASSIVSSVSSYEQYF. The CDR3 coding sequence is TGTGCCAGTAGTATAGTTTCTAGCGTGAGCTCCTACGAGCAGTACTTC.